This T cell receptor (beta chain) was found in a study of T cell responses to AZD1222 COVID-19 vaccine. In the study overall: Pooled together were second doses at about 4 or about 12 weeks. Overall study results and limits: Donors were mostly white British, more females; clonal diversity possibly underestimated. None of the repertoires were sampled until the peak T cell response had passed. Researchers report vaccine-associated CD4 TCRs spanning spike, with dominance at 160-218 and 743-854.

Turning to this clone: Its matching antigen is unknown.

Data came from immunoSEQ multiplex PCR; TCRdb stores just in-frame clones and leaves some out. The sample consists of about 180,000 clones, about 88% of them appearing once. The CDR3 runs 14 residues. The V gene lost 4 bases and the J gene lost 0 bases, with 9 bases spanning the gap. Per germline, CDR1 MNHEY and CDR2 SVGAGI. This chain connects TRBV6-5 to TRBJ1-1; D call uncertain. The receptor comes from an adult in good health. This sample comprised peripheral blood, obtained on day 0 of AZD1222 vaccination. CDR3 region: CASSSQTLNTEAFF. The DNA of the CDR3 is TGTGCCAGCAGTTCCCAGACCCTGAACACTGAAGCTTTCTTT.